Listed below are T cell receptor beta chains from one sample, sequenced in a study of cytomegalovirus exposure and HLA in healthy donors. TCRdb keeps only in-frame clones here, not all; method: immunoSEQ multiplex PCR. Of 150,000 to 200,000 clones detected, 60% to 80% appear once; the ten largest clones hold over 13%. Sequencing was done on a sample of PBMCs. The source is a man in his forties or fifties in good health and CMV-seropositive. The CDR3 runs from the conserved cysteine through the conserved F or W. The D gene is left open where the match is weak. Clone size is shown for a subset of rows, as once, few, many or a class of expanded clone.

j_call,d_call,clone_size,v_call,cdr3_nt,cdr3_aa
TRBJ1-5,.,.,TRBV4-1,TGCGCCAGCAGCCAAGTAGCCGGGGTGGTCAATCAGCCCCAGCATTTT,CASSQVAGVVNQPQHF
TRBJ1-1,.,.,TRBV7-2,TGTGCCAGCAGCTCAGCGGTTCGGAGTGCTGAAGCTTTCTTT,CASSSAVRSAEAFF
TRBJ1-1,.,.,TRBV7-8,TGTGCCAGCAGCTTAGACCAGGGTAGGGCTGAAGCTTTCTTT,CASSLDQGRAEAFF
TRBJ2-1,.,once,TRBV7-2,TGTGCCAGCGGTACGGAGCCTTACAATGAGCAGTTCTTC,CASGTEPYNEQFF
TRBJ1-1,.,.,TRBV6-1,TGTGCCAGCAGTGAAGCCACGTGGGGCCAAGCTTTCTTT,CASSEATWGQAFF
TRBJ1-2,TRBD1,once,TRBV18,TGTGCCAGCTCATCCGGGACAGGCAACTATGGCTACACCTTC,CASSSGTGNYGYTF
TRBJ1-4,TRBD1,.,TRBV6-1,TGTGCCAGCAGTGAGACAGGGACGGGTGAAAAACTGTTTTTT,CASSETGTGEKLFF
TRBJ1-4,.,.,TRBV7-2,TGTGCCAGCACCGTGGAAGGGGCGACTAATGAAAAACTGTTTTTT,CASTVEGATNEKLFF
TRBJ1-1,TRBD1,few,TRBV6-5,TGTGCCAGCAGTAGCAACCGGGACAGGGTGGGTGAAGCTTTCTTT,CASSSNRDRVGEAFF
TRBJ2-3,.,.,TRBV9,TGTGCCAGCAGCGTAGCCCTCGGGGGGCGGGGAAGCACAGATACGCAGTATTTT,CASSVALGGRGSTDTQYF
TRBJ1-1,TRBD1,.,TRBV6-5,TGTGCCAGCAGCCTGGACAGGGGGAACACTGAAGCTTTCTTT,CASSLDRGNTEAFF
TRBJ1-1,.,medium-sized,TRBV19,TGTGCCAGTAGTTTCGGGACCCGCGGGGTAAGAGCTTTCTTT,CASSFGTRGVRAFF
TRBJ2-5,.,.,TRBV6-1,TGTGCCAGCAGTGAATCTAGCAGTCAAGGGTCCCAGTACTTC,CASSESSSQGSQYF
TRBJ2-5,.,once,TRBV7-9,TGTGCCAGCAGCTTAGCGGGGACTTTTCAAGAGACCCAGTACTTC,CASSLAGTFQETQYF
TRBJ2-2,.,.,TRBV6-1,TGTGCCAGCAGAACCGCAGGGTACGACACCGGGGAGCTGTTTTTT,CASRTAGYDTGELFF
TRBJ2-3,TRBD2,.,TRBV7-2,TGTGCCAGCAGCCGCGATCTAGCGGGGGGCACAGATACGCAGTATTTT,CASSRDLAGGTDTQYF
TRBJ1-2,TRBD1,.,TRBV29-1,TGCAGCGGCATGACAGGGGGGCCCTATGGCTACACCTTC,CSGMTGGPYGYTF
TRBJ1-1,.,once,TRBV5-1,TGCGCCAGCAGCCCCGGGAGCCCGAACACTGAAGCTTTCTTT,CASSPGSPNTEAFF
TRBJ1-4,TRBD1,.,TRBV7-9,TGTGCCAGCAGCTTAGCGGGACAGGGGTCATATAATGAAAAACTGTTTTTT,CASSLAGQGSYNEKLFF
TRBJ2-7,TRBD1,once,TRBV5-1,TGCGCCAGCAGCTTCAGGGGGTACGAGCAGTACTTC,CASSFRGYEQYF
TRBJ2-7,.,.,TRBV6-1,TGTGCCAGCAGGGGGACACCTGAGAGGAGGCAGTACTTC,CASRGTPERRQYF
TRBJ2-5,.,few,TRBV7-2,TGTGCCAGCAGCTACCCATTGGGGAGAGAGACCCAGTACTTC,CASSYPLGRETQYF
TRBJ1-5,TRBD1,.,TRBV7-2,TGTGCCAGCACCCGATCAGGGACAGACAATCAGCCCCAGCATTTT,CASTRSGTDNQPQHF
TRBJ1-6,.,.,TRBV11-2,TGTGCCAGCAGCTCAGCCCCAGGAGGCTCCAGTTCACCCCTCCACTTT,CASSSAPGGSSSPLHF
TRBJ1-2,TRBD1,.,TRBV5-1,TGCGCCAGCAGCCCGAGAGGGGGCCTCATCAACTATGGCTACACCTTC,CASSPRGGLINYGYTF
TRBJ2-3,.,.,TRBV19,TGTGCCAGCCGCTCGGGGGTGCGCACAGATACGCAGTATTTT,CASRSGVRTDTQYF
TRBJ1-3,.,few,TRBV14,TGTGCCAGCAGTCCGACACTCTATTCTGGAAACACCATATATTTT,CASSPTLYSGNTIYF
TRBJ1-2,TRBD1,.,TRBV19,TGTGCCAGTAATGTAGGGGGCTCTGGCTACACCTTC,CASNVGGSGYTF
TRBJ2-5,.,.,TRBV18,TGTGCCAGCTCATCGTCACAGGGTAGCCAAGAGACCCAGTACTTC,CASSSSQGSQETQYF
TRBJ2-2,.,.,TRBV9,TGTGCCAGCACCAGACAGTTTGAGAACACCGGGGAGCTGTTTTTT,CASTRQFENTGELFF
TRBJ2-3,TRBD1,.,TRBV28,TGTGCCAGCAGTTTTAGACAGGGCGACACAGATACGCAGTATTTT,CASSFRQGDTDTQYF
TRBJ1-4,.,.,TRBV4-1,TGCGCCAGCAGCCAAGTAGCGCTGGGGTTAACTAATGAAAAACTGTTTTTT,CASSQVALGLTNEKLFF
TRBJ2-5,.,once,TRBV11-2,TGTGCCAGCAGCTTATCTATGTTTTGGGGCGGCGAGACCCAGTACTTC,CASSLSMFWGGETQYF
TRBJ2-5,TRBD1,.,TRBV6-1,TGTGCCAGTACCTTGGGACAGGGGTCTCAAGAGACCCAGTACTTC,CASTLGQGSQETQYF
TRBJ2-1,.,.,TRBV4-1,TGCGCCAGCAGCCAAGCTGGGCACGCAATCTACAATGAGCAGTTCTTC,CASSQAGHAIYNEQFF
TRBJ2-5,.,.,TRBV7-2,TGTGCCAGCAGCTTAGGGCACGGGTCTGAGACCCAGTACTTC,CASSLGHGSETQYF
TRBJ2-2,.,once,TRBV28,TGTGCCAGCAGTCCCTACCGTAGCCCGGACACCGGGGAGCTGTTTTTT,CASSPYRSPDTGELFF
TRBJ2-1,.,.,TRBV27,TGTGCCAGCAGGCCGGGCTACAATGAGCAGTTCTTC,CASRPGYNEQFF
TRBJ1-2,TRBD1,.,TRBV7-8,TGTGCCAGCAGCTCGACAGGGTGGTATGGCTACACCTTC,CASSSTGWYGYTF
TRBJ1-3,.,few,TRBV4-3,TGCGCCAGCAGCCAAGATGGAGGGAGCTCTGGAAACACCATATATTTT,CASSQDGGSSGNTIYF
TRBJ1-3,.,.,TRBV5-6,TGTGCCAGCAGCTTAAGAGGGAGCTCTGGAAACACCATATATTTT,CASSLRGSSGNTIYF
TRBJ1-2,TRBD1,.,TRBV4-1,TGCGCCAGCAGCCGACCGGTAGGGGGCCAAGCTACCTATGGCTACACCTTC,CASSRPVGGQATYGYTF